This T cell receptor beta chain emerged from a study of shared clonotypes between healthy human individuals. Findings and caveats of the study: Researchers sampled blood only, noting tissue repertoires likely differ.

Measured with immunoSEQ multiplex PCR; TCRdb has only the in-frame clones, and not every one. The sample shows around 1.1 million clones, approximately 80% of them seen only once. As for this clone: Antigen: not known.

The CDR3 totals 16 residues. Germline V gives CDR1 SGHVS, CDR2 FQNEAQ. Trimming cost V 3 bases and J 0 bases; bases outside gene matches: 7. This clonotype was obtained from a man in his late teens or twenties in good health. Some clones in this sample may be carry-over from other donors' samples. The V call is TRBV7-8, the J call TRBJ1-1; 7 bases map to TRBD1. Sequenced material: memory CD4+ T cells from PBMCs. Described subset: CD45RA-negative fraction. The CDR3 spells CASSLDRIGLNTEAFF. The CDR3 DNA reads TGTGCCAGCAGCTTGGACAGGATTGGTTTGAACACTGAAGCTTTCTTT.